A selection of T cell receptor beta chains follows, all from one sample in a study of blood T cell repertoires in COVID-19. Using immunoSEQ multiplex PCR, the repertoire was profiled, and TCRdb retains in-frame clones only, with some absent. The sample yields 250,000 to 300,000 clones, approximately 88% seen once. The specimen sequenced was peripheral blood. The receptors here all came from a woman in her seventies with COVID-19, enrolled during active disease. Each CDR3 is given with its conserved first and last residue. Size is stated for part of the rows, as once, few or many counts, or as a class when the clone is expanded.

j_call | clone_size | v_call | cdr3_length | cdr3_aa
TRBJ2-7 | once | TRBV3-1/TRBV3-2 | 12 | CASSQRTREQYF
TRBJ2-7 | NA | TRBV3-1/TRBV3-2 | 16 | CASRPGLAGQGYEQYF
TRBJ2-5 | NA | TRBV29-1 | 12 | CSVSTGSETQYF
TRBJ2-7 | once | TRBV6-5 | 14 | CASSYAWQGYEQYF
TRBJ2-7 | NA | TRBV5-6 | 13 | CASSYGTVYEQYF
TRBJ2-1 | NA | TRBV18 | 15 | CASSPGLAGGNEQFF
TRBJ2-5 | NA | TRBV4-1 | 13 | CASSLQGPETQYF
TRBJ2-5 | NA | TRBV19 | 15 | CASSRQGMIEETQYF
TRBJ2-1 | once | TRBV3-1/TRBV3-2 | 13 | CASSQESAGGQFF
TRBJ1-1 | few | TRBV6-5 | 15 | CASSSSTGWGSEAFF